One and the same sample provided the 10 T cell receptor beta chains below, sequenced in a study of CD8+CD57+ T cells in acquired aplastic anemia. In patients chosen for sequencing, flow cytometry had shown CD8+CD57+ cell expansion. Profiling that covered TCR beta VDJ and CDR3 relied on genomic DNA as its template. TCRdb itself ran the reads through MiXCR, one entry per CDR3 protein. This table has roughly 120,000 distinct CDR3 sequences, roughly 55% appearing once. What was sequenced was sorted CD4+, CD8+, or CD8+CD57+ T cells (not recorded which) from PBMCs. These receptors all come from a human donor with aplastic anemia.

About this clonotype: A much bigger clone sits one base away, suggesting this may be a read error. This chain links TRBV7-9 with TRBJ1-5, with D tentatively TRBD1 (5 bases). The CDR3 has 12 residues. Per the germline V gene, CDR1 is SEHNR and CDR2 is FQNEAQ (reference sequence). This chain's CDR3 is CASSLRAQPQRF. The CDR3 nucleotides read TGTGCCAGCAGCCTCAGGGCTCAGCCCCAGCGTTTT.

This chain uses TRBV10-3 with TRBJ1-6, with 8 bases fitting TRBD1. CDR3 size: 13 residues. With V trimmed by 8 bases and J by 6 bases, 3 bases remained unmatched. Germline V gene lookup returns CDR1 ENHRY and CDR2 SYGVKD. The CDR3 bases are TGTGCCATCGCAGGACAGGGTAATTCACCCCTCCACTTT. It translates to CAIAGQGNSPLHF.

This clonotype occurred many times. The V gene is TRBV20-1, the J gene TRBJ1-4; D gene unclear. CDR1 is DFQATT, CDR2 SNEGSKA, per germline (reference sequence). The CDR3 is 15 residues long. Between the trimmed V and J ends, which lost 0 bases and 4 bases, there was a span of 12 bases. CDR3 loop: CSAREVRAFNEKLFF. In DNA, the CDR3 is TGCAGTGCTAGAGAAGTCCGGGCCTTTAATGAAAAACTGTTTTTT.

This clonotype has a count of ten or more. This chain connects TRBV9 to TRBJ2-7; maybe TRBD2 (7 bases). Germline loops: CDR1 SGDLS, CDR2 YYNGEE. This CDR3 contains 14 residues. V was pared by 4 bases and J by 2 bases, with 13 bases between. The CDR3 spells CASSQGGGTYEQYF. CDR3 bases: TGTGCCAGCAGCCAAGGGGGGGGGACCTACGAGCAGTACTTC.

V is TRBV7-9 and J is TRBJ1-2; TRBD1 might be the D (5 bases). The CDR3 covers 14 residues. The germline V gene has CDR1 SEHNR and CDR2 FQNEAQ (reference sequence). Trimming took off 1 base at V and 4 bases at J, with 10 bases between the two ends. The DNA for the CDR3 is TGTGCCAGCAGCTTAGGGTCAGGGCCCTATGGCTACACCTTC. Residues: CASSLGSGPYGYTF.

The genes are TRBV3-1 and TRBJ1-6; D unclear. The CDR3 length is 12 residues. V lost 4 bases, J lost 6 bases, and 4 bases lay in between. Germline lookup yields CDR1 LGHDT and CDR2 YNNKEL (reference sequence). In DNA form, the CDR3 reads TGTGCCAGCAGCCCGGTTAATTCACCCCTCCACTTT. It is translated as CASSPVNSPLHF.

The CDR3 DNA reads TGTGCCAGCAGCCCCGACAGGGGGGAGCTGTTTTTT. Residues: CASSPDRGELFF. The rearrangement links TRBV7-8 to TRBJ2-2; perhaps TRBD1 as D (6 bases). The germline V gene encodes CDR1 SGHVS and CDR2 FQNEAQ. CDR3 size: 12 residues. V lost 5 bases, J lost 8 bases, and 9 bases lay in between. The full variable domain, with the rest looked up from reference TRBV7-8 and TRBJ2-2, is GAGVSQSPRYKVAKRGQDVALRCDPISGHVSLFWYQQALGQGPEFLTYFQNEAQLDKSGLPSDRFFAERPEGSVSTLKIQRTQQEDSAVYLCASSPDRGELFFGEGSRLTVL.

As to this clonotype: A much larger clone sits a single nucleotide away, making a read error possible. This chain's CDR3 is CASSLDTGELFF. DNA of the CDR3: TGTGCCAGCAGTTTGGATACCGGGGAGCTGTTTTTT. The chain recombines TRBV5-5 with TRBJ2-2, with D unclear. The CDR3 consists of 12 residues. Germline assignment: CDR1 SGHKS and CDR2 YYEKEE (reference sequence).

The chain couples TRBV6-2 or TRBV6-3 to TRBJ1-5, with a tentative D call TRBD1 (5 bases). From germline, CDR1 is MNHEY and CDR2 SVGEGT. Trimming took 4 bases from V and 1 from J, leaving 11 bases between them. The CDR3 covers 15 residues. The CDR3 DNA reads as TGTGCCAGCAGTTGTGGCAGGGCGAGCAATCAGCCCCAGCATTTT. Its translation: CASSCGRASNQPQHF.

Notes on this clonotype: This may be a read error, as it is one base from a much larger clone. The genes are TRBV12-3 or TRBV12-4 and TRBJ1-5; D call uncertain. There are 14 residues in the CDR3. Trimming left V 3 bases short and J 7 bases short, with 13 bases between. CDR3 in DNA: TGTGCCAGCAGTTTTGGGGATTCGCGGCAGCCCCAGCATTTT. Amino acid sequence: CASSFGDSRQPQHF.